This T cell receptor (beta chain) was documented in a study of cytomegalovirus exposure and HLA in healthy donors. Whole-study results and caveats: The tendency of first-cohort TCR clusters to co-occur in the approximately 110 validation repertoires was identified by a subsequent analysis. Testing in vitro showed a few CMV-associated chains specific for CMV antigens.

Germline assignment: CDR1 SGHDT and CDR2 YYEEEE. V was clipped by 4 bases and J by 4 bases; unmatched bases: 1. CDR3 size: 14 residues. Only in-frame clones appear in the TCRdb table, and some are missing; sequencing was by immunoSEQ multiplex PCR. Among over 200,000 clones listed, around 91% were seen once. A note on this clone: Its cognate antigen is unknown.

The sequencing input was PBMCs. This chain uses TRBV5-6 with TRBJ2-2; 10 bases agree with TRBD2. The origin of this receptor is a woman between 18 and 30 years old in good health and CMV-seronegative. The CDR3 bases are TGTGCCAGCAGCAGCGGGGGGGCCACCGGGGAGCTGTTTTTT. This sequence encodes CASSSGGATGELFF.